The next 25 T cell receptor beta chains were all read from a single sample in a study of blood T cell repertoires in COVID-19 (dated by TCRdb to the early 2020s). The library relied on the immunoSEQ multiplex PCR assay. As stored in TCRdb, this immuneACCESS dataset retains in-frame rearrangements with V and J assigned. A fraction of the clones does not appear; measured against another copy, unresolved V genes explain less than half of the discrepancy, and the remainder lacks a known reason. Present in this sample are around 70,000 clones, 65% to 85% of which were seen just once. The top ten hold 9.5% to 15% of the sample. The sequenced sample was peripheral blood. The source of these receptors is a man in his fifties or sixties with COVID-19, enrolled during active disease.

This clone was picked up one time. This rearrangement joins TRBV5-5 to TRBJ1-2; D remains ambiguous. CDR1 is SGHKS, CDR2 YYEKEE, per germline (reference sequence). The V end was cut by 0 bases, the J end by 6 bases, with 15 bases between. The CDR3 length is 15 residues. The CDR3 protein is CASSLAGRPWDGYTF. The CDR3 DNA reads as TGTGCCAGCAGCTTGGCAGGCAGGCCTTGGGATGGCTACACCTTC. Based on the CDR3 plus reference TRBV5-5 and TRBJ1-2, the full variable domain is DAGVTQSPTHLIKTRGQQVTLRCSPISGHKSVSWYQQVLGQGPQFIFQYYEKEERGRGNFPDRFSARQFPNYSSELNVNALLLGDSALYLCASSLAGRPWDGYTFGSGTRLTVV.

This clone was picked up a small number of times. The chain couples TRBV19 to TRBJ1-4; 8 bases agree with TRBD1. Germline CDR1 reads LNHDA; CDR2 reads SQIVND (reference sequence). V dropped 7 bases and J dropped 8; count of bases not matched to a gene: 12. The CDR3 is 15 residues long. The CDR3 sequence: CASKGQAYLREKLFF. The CDR3, as DNA: TGTGCCAGTAAGGGACAGGCCTACTTGAGAGAAAAACTGTTTTTT. Full variable domain (missing parts from reference TRBV19 and TRBJ1-4): DGGITQSPKYLFRKEGQNVTLSCEQNLNHDAMYWYRQDPGQGLRLIYYSQIVNDFQKGDIAEGYSVSREKKESFPLTVTSAQKNPTAFYLCASKGQAYLREKLFFGSGTQLSVL.

Comments on this clone: The sample has other DNA sequences that encode this CDR3 too. The chain uses TRBV5-1 and TRBJ1-1; D uncertain. The CDR3 sequence is 12 residues long. The V gene lost 5 bases and the J gene lost 1 base, with 6 bases spanning the gap. Germline-derived CDR1 and CDR2 are SGHRS and YFSETQ. This chain's CDR3 is CASSRGNTEAFF. The CDR3 coding sequence is TGCGCCAGCAGTAGAGGGAACACTGAAGCTTTCTTT.

The chain couples TRBV29-1 to TRBJ1-5; a possible D gene is TRBD1 (6 bases). The CDR3 runs to 13 residues. The V gene's germline CDR1 is SQVTM and CDR2 ANQGSEA. V was clipped by 6 bases and J by 1 base, with 10 bases between them. The chain's CDR3 is CSVRDTSNQPQHF. The CDR3 nucleotides are TGCAGCGTCCGGGACACAAGCAATCAGCCCCAGCATTTT.

This chain uses TRBV11-1 with TRBJ2-1; the D gene is possibly TRBD2 (5 bases). The CDR3 runs 15 residues. V lost 1 base to trimming and J lost 8 bases, with 15 bases between them. CDR1 is SGHAT, CDR2 FQDESV, per germline (reference sequence). This chain's CDR3 is CASSLGKRQSHEQFF. The CDR3 nucleotides are TGTGCCAGCAGCTTAGGGAAGCGGCAGAGCCATGAGCAGTTCTTC. Drawing the rest from reference TRBV11-1 and TRBJ2-1, the complete variable domain is EAEVAQSPRYKITEKSQAVAFWCDPISGHATLYWYRQILGQGPELLVQFQDESVVDDSQLPKDRFSAERLKGVDSTLKIQPAELGDSAMYLCASSLGKRQSHEQFFGPGTRLTVL.

This chain connects TRBV29-1 to TRBJ1-1; 9 bases map to TRBD1. CDR1 SQVTM and CDR2 ANQGSEA come from the germline V gene. Losses at the gene ends were 7 bases for V and 4 bases for J; bases not matched to a gene: 4. This CDR3 has 12 amino acids. CDR3 coding DNA: TGCAGCGCATCGACAGGGGGCACTGAAGCTTTCTTT. This codes for CSASTGGTEAFF.

The chain couples TRBV3-1 (or the pseudogene TRBV3-2) to TRBJ2-1; TRBD2 agrees at 13 bases. The trim removed 6 bases at V and 9 bases at J, leaving 8 bases unmatched. There are 15 residues in the CDR3. Germline CDR1 is LGHDT and CDR2 is YNNKEL (reference sequence). The CDR3 region is CASSRTSGSVSEQFF. The DNA of the CDR3 is TGTGCCAGCAGTCGGACTAGCGGGAGTGTATCTGAGCAGTTCTTC.

V gene TRBV5-6 combines with J gene TRBJ1-3, with a tentative D call TRBD1 (6 bases). Between the trimmed V and J ends, which lost 3 bases and 2 bases, there was a span of 12 bases. This CDR3 spans 15 amino acids. Per germline, CDR1 SGHDT and CDR2 YYEEEE. This CDR3 reads CASSYTPGAGNTIYF. In DNA, the CDR3 is TGTGCCAGCAGCTACACACCAGGGGCTGGAAACACCATATATTTT. Supplemented by reference TRBV5-6 and TRBJ1-3, the full variable domain reads DAGVTQSPTHLIKTRGQQVTLRCSPKSGHDTVSWYQQALGQGPQFIFQYYEEEERQRGNFPDRFSGHQFPNYSSELNVNALLLGDSALYLCASSYTPGAGNTIYFGEGSWLTVV.

This clone has only a few counts. The chain combines TRBV28 with TRBJ1-2; no definite D call. V gave up 2 bases and J gave up 4 bases, with 11 bases separating them. The CDR3 has 14 residues. The germline V gene encodes CDR1 MDHEN and CDR2 SYDVKM. The DNA of the CDR3 is TGTGCCAGCAGTTTAAGCACCCCGTCCTATGGCTACACCTTC. This translates into CASSLSTPSYGYTF.

The chain links TRBV7-8 to TRBJ1-4, with 9 bases matching TRBD1. Germline trimming cut 3 bases from V and 7 bases from J; bases unmatched to any gene: 0. The CDR3 length is 13 residues. Germline V gene lookup returns CDR1 SGHVS and CDR2 FQNEAQ. The CDR3 is CASSLDRGEKLFF. CDR3 in DNA: TGTGCCAGCAGCTTGGACAGGGGTGAAAAACTGTTTTTT.

This sequence joins TRBV19 and TRBJ2-3; 14 bases are shared with TRBD2. Germline CDR1 and CDR2: LNHDA and SQIVND (reference sequence). The CDR3 has 19 residues. V dropped 5 bases and J dropped 6; count of bases not matched to a gene: 16. CDR3: CASSSPPGLAGAEKDTQYF. The CDR3 DNA sequence: TGTGCCAGTAGTTCACCCCCGGGACTAGCGGGGGCAGAAAAGGATACGCAGTATTTT.

The chain joins TRBV20-1 to TRBJ1-2; 8 nucleotides line up with TRBD1. V lost 3 bases, J lost 3 bases, and 9 bases stayed unmatched. The CDR3 extends over 15 amino acids. CDR1 and CDR2 (germline): DFQATT, SNEGSKA (reference sequence). CDR3: CSASRAGGEDYGYTF. The CDR3 nucleotides read TGCAGTGCTAGTCGGGCAGGGGGCGAGGACTATGGCTACACCTTC.

This clone was seen a handful of times. The chain joins TRBV7-3 to TRBJ2-6; 8 nucleotides line up with TRBD1. Trimming at V came to 1 base and at J to 0 bases, leaving 2 bases not matched to a gene. The CDR3 is made up of 17 amino acids. The germline gives CDR1 SGHTA, CDR2 FQGTGA. The CDR3 coding sequence is TGTGCCAGCAGCTTAAGGACAGGGCCCTCTGGGGCCAACGTCCTGACTTTC. This gives the protein CASSLRTGPSGANVLTF.

The V and J genes are TRBV1 and TRBJ2-7; no DNA check was done on the table's D call, TRBD2. TRBV1 is classified as a pseudogene. CDR3 size: 22 residues. The CDR3, as DNA: TGCACCAGCAGCCAAGGAGGTGTGGGGCGGACTAGCGGGAGAAAAAAATGTGACGAGCAGTACTTC. It yields the protein CTSSQGGVGRTSGRKKCDEQYF.

This chain links TRBV10-3 with TRBJ2-7, with 7 nucleotides matching TRBD1. Germline-derived CDR1 and CDR2 are ENHRY and SYGVKD. The CDR3 sequence is 12 residues long. After removal of 6 bases from V and 5 bases from J, the junction contained 4 bases not matched to a gene. DNA of the CDR3: TGTGCCATCAGCATACAGGGGAACGAGCAGTACTTC. As protein: CAISIQGNEQYF.

The genes are TRBV7-2 and TRBJ2-3; D is possibly TRBD1 (5 bases). The CDR3 contains 15 residues. With 0 bases removed from V and 0 bases from J, the gap between germline ends came to 7 bases. The germline V gene has CDR1 SGHTA and CDR2 FQGNSA. CDR3 in DNA: TGTGCCAGCAGCTTAGCCACAGGAAGCACAGATACGCAGTATTTT. Protein product: CASSLATGSTDTQYF.

J is TRBJ2-1 and V is TRBV18; 8 bases agree with TRBD2. The CDR3 loop spans 15 amino acids. Trimming cost V 6 bases and J 9 bases; bases outside gene matches: 13. Germline V CDR1 and CDR2: KGHSH, LQKENI. Here the CDR3 DNA reads TGTGCCAGCTCCCCAGAAGGCGGGAGGACGCTTGAGCAGTTCTTC. Protein: CASSPEGGRTLEQFF.

Notes on this clone: Other DNA sequences of this sample code for an identical CDR3. Here the CDR3 reads CATSRDSYEQYF. The CDR3 DNA reads TGTGCCACCAGCAGGGACAGCTACGAGCAGTACTTC. This chain joins TRBV15 and TRBJ2-7, with D possibly matching TRBD1 (6 bases). V lost 3 bases and J lost 3, with 6 bases in between. The CDR3 extends over 12 amino acids. Germline V CDR1 and CDR2: LNHNV, YYDKDF (reference sequence).

The CDR3: CASSLVRLENTEAFF. As DNA, the CDR3 is TGCGCCAGCAGCTTGGTTCGGTTAGAGAACACTGAAGCTTTCTTT. This chain connects TRBV5-1 to TRBJ1-1; D unresolved. The CDR3 has 15 amino acids. V lost 0 bases, J lost 1 base, and 10 bases lay in between. Germline V gene sequence: CDR1 SGHRS, CDR2 YFSETQ.

The rearrangement uses TRBV6-6 and TRBJ1-5, with a possible D match to TRBD1 (5 bases). Trimming took 2 bases from V and 7 from J, leaving 12 bases between them. CDR3 length: 14 amino acids. Germline V gives CDR1 MNHNY, CDR2 SVGAGI (reference sequence). The CDR3 nucleotides read TGTGCCAGCAGTTACCGGAAAGGGGAACAGCCCCAGCATTTT. Protein product: CASSYRKGEQPQHF.

V and J are TRBV19 and TRBJ2-3, with 7 bases fitting TRBD1. The CDR3 is made up of 16 amino acids. V shed 5 bases and J 0 bases; nucleotides not matched to a gene: 8. Germline V gene lookup returns CDR1 LNHDA and CDR2 SQIVND (reference sequence). The CDR3 nucleotides read TGTGCCAGTAGTGCCCGGGGACAGTCTAGCACAGATACGCAGTATTTT. Amino acid sequence: CASSARGQSSTDTQYF.

This sequence joins TRBV14 and TRBJ1-2; perhaps TRBD1 as D (6 bases). CDR3 size: 14 residues. From germline, CDR1 is SGHDN and CDR2 FVKESK. Trimming shortened V by 4 bases and J by 8 bases, and 17 bases separated the two germline ends. Here the CDR3 reads CASSPNIRGSGYTF. The CDR3 nucleotides are TGTGCCAGCAGCCCAAACATCAGGGGATCCGGCTACACCTTC.

J is TRBJ2-7 and V is TRBV12-1; the listed D gene, TRBD1, was not tested against the DNA. TRBV12-1 is shown as a pseudogene. The length of the CDR3 is 16 residues. The CDR3 is CASSSNPPDSSYEQYF. For the CDR3, the DNA is TGTGCCAGCAGCTCCAATCCTCCAGACAGTTCCTACGAGCAGTACTTC.

The sample holds one count of this clone. The chain employs TRBV28 and TRBJ1-6, with a weak D call TRBD1 (6 bases). The V end lost 2 bases, the J end lost 7 bases, and 9 bases lay between the germline ends. This CDR3 has 14 amino acids. The V gene's germline CDR1 is MDHEN and CDR2 SYDVKM. CDR3 sequence: CASSLGQYNSPLHF. The CDR3 nucleotides are TGTGCCAGCAGTTTAGGACAGTACAATTCACCCCTCCACTTT.

The chain carries TRBV30 and TRBJ1-4; tentative D call: TRBD1 (5 bases). This CDR3 comprises 13 residues. Germline V gives CDR1 GTSNPN, CDR2 SVGIG (reference sequence). Between the trimmed V and J ends, which lost 2 bases and 8 bases, there was a span of 12 bases. The CDR3 bases are TGTGCCTGGAGTCTAGGGGTGCAGGAAAAACTGTTTTTT. Its protein is CAWSLGVQEKLFF.